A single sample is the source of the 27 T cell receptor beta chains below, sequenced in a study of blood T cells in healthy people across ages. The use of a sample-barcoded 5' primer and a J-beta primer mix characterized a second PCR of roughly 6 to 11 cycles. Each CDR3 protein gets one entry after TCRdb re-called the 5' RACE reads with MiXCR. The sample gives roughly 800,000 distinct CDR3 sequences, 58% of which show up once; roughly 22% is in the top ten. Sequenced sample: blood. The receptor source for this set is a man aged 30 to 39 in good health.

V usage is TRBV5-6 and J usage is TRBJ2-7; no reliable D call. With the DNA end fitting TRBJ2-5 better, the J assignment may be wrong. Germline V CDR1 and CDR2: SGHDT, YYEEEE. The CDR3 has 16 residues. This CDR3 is CASSLGMPVWAETQYF. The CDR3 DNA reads TGTGCCAGCAGCTTGGGTATGCCCGTTTGGGCAGAGACCCAGTACTTC.

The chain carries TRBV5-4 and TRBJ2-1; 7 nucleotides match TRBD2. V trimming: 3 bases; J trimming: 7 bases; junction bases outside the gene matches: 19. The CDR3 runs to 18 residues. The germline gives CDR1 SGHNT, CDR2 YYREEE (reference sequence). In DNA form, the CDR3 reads TGTGCCAGCAGCTCTACACAGACTAGCTCAAGCGGGGCTAATGAGCAGTTCTTC. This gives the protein CASSSTQTSSSGANEQFF.

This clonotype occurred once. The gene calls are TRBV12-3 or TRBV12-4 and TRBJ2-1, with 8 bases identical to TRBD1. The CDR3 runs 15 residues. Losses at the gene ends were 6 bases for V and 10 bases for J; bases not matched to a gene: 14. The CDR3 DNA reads TGTGCCAGCAGGCCCGACAGGGGTGGGCGGAGGGAGCAGTTCTTC. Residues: CASRPDRGGRREQFF.

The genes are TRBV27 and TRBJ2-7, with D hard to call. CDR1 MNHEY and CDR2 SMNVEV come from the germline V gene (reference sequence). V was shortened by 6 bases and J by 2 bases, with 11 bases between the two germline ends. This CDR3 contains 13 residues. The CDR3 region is CASRAVGPYEQYF. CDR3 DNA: TGTGCCAGCAGGGCGGTAGGGCCCTACGAGCAGTACTTC.

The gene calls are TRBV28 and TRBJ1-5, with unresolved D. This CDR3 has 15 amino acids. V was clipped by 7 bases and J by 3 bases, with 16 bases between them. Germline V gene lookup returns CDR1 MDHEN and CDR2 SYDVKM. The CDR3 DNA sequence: TGTGCCAGCATCACCGTCGGGGATTACAATCAGCCCCAGCATTTT. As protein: CASITVGDYNQPQHF.

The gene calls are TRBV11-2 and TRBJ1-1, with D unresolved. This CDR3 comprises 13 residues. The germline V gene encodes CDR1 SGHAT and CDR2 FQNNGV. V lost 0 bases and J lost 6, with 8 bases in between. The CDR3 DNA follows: TGTGCCAGCAGCTTAGAAAGGTGGGCTGAAGCTTTCTTT. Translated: CASSLERWAEAFF.

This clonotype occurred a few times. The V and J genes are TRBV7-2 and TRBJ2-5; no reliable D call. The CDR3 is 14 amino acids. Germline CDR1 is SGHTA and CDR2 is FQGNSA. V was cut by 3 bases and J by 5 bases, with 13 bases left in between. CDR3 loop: CASSFRLQGETQYF. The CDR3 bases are TGTGCCAGCAGCTTTCGGCTTCAAGGGGAGACCCAGTACTTC. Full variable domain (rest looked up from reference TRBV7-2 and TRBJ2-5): GAGVSQSPSNKVTEKGKDVELRCDPISGHTALYWYRQSLGQGLEFLIYFQGNSAPDKSGLPSDRFSAERTGGSVSTLTIQRTQQEDSAVYLCASSFRLQGETQYFGPGTRLLVL.

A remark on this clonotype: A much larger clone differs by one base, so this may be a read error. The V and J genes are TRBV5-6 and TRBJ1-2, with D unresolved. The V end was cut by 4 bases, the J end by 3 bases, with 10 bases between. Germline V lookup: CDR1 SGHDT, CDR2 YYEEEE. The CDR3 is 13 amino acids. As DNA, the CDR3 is TGTGCCAGCAGCGTCGGCAGCTACTATGGCTACACCTTC. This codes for CASSVGSYYGYTF.

The CDR3 loop reads CASSQSTTGEAFF. The CDR3 DNA is TGTGCCAGCAGCCAATCTACTACAGGGGAAGCTTTCTTT. The chain employs TRBV3-1 and TRBJ1-1, with a possible D match to TRBD1 (6 bases). The CDR3 covers 13 residues. With 2 bases removed from V and 8 bases from J, the gap between germline ends came to 12 bases. Germline-derived CDR1 and CDR2 are LGHDT and YNNKEL (reference sequence).

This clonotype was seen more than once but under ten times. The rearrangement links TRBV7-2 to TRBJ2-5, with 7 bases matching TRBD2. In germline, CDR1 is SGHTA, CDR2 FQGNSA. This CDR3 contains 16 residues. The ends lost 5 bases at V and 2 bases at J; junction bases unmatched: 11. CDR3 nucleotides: TGTGCCAGCAGCCCCAACAACCGGGACTATCAAGAGACCCAGTACTTC. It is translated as CASSPNNRDYQETQYF.

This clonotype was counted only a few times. The CDR3 loop reads CAWAMGTYNEQFF. CDR3 nucleotide sequence: TGTGCCTGGGCAATGGGGACCTACAATGAGCAGTTCTTC. This chain joins TRBV30 and TRBJ2-1, with D hard to call. V dropped 5 bases and J dropped 2 bases, with 10 bases sitting between them. Germline-derived CDR1 and CDR2 are GTSNPN and SVGIG (reference sequence). The length of the CDR3 is 13 residues.

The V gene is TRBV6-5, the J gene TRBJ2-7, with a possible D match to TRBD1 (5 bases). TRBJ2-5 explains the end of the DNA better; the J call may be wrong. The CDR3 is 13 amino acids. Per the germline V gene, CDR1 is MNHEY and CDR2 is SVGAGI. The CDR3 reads CASSTDRRETQYF. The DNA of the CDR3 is TGTGCCAGCAGTACCGACAGAAGAGAGACCCAGTACTTC.

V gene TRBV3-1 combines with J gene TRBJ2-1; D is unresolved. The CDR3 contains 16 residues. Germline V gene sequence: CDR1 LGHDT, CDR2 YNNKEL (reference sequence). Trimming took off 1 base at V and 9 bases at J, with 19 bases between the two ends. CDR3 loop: CASSQGANGLRGEQFF. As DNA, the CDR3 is TGTGCCAGCAGCCAAGGCGCGAACGGCCTGAGAGGTGAGCAGTTCTTC.

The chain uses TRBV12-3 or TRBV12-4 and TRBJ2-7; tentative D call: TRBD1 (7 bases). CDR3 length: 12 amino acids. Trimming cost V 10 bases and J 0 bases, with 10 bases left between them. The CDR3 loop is CATGGNSYEQYF. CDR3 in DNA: TGTGCCACAGGGGGGAACTCCTACGAGCAGTACTTC.

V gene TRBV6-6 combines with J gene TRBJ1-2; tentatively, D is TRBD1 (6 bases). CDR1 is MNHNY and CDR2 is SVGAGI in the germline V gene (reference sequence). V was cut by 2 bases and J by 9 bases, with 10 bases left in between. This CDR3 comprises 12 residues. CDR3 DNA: TGTGCCAGCAGTTACGGGCAGGGGAGCTACACCTTC. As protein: CASSYGQGSYTF.

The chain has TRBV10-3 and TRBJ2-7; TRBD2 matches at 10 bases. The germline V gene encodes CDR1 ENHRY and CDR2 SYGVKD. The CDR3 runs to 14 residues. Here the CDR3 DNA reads TGTACCACCAAACAGCGGGAGGGCCCCTACGAGCAGTACTTC. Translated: CTTKQREGPYEQYF.

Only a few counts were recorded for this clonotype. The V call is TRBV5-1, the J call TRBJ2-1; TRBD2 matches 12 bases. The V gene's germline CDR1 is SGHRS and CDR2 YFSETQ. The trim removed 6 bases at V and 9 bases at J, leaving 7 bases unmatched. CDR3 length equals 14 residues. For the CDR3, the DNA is TGCGCCAGCACAATGACTAGCGGGAGTAGTGAGCAGTTCTTC. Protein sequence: CASTMTSGSSEQFF.

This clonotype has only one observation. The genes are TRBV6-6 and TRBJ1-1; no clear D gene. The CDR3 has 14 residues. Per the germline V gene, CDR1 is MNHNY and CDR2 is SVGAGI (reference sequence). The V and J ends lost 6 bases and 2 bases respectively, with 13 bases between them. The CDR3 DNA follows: TGTGCCAGCAGCCTGGACGGTGAAAACACTGAAGCTTTCTTT. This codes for CASSLDGENTEAFF.

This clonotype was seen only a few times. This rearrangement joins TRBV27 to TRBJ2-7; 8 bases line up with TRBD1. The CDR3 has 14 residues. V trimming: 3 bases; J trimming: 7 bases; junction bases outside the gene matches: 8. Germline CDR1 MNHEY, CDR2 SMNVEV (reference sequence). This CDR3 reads CASSLDRAVGEQYF. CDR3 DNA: TGTGCCAGCAGTTTGGACAGGGCCGTTGGGGAGCAGTACTTC.

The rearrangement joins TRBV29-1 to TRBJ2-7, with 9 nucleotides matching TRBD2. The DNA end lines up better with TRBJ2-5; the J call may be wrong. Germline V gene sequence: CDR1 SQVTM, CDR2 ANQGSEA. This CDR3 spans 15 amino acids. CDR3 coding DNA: TGCAGCGTTGAGGGCGGGAGGGATAGGGAGGAGACCCAGTACTTC. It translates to CSVEGGRDREETQYF.

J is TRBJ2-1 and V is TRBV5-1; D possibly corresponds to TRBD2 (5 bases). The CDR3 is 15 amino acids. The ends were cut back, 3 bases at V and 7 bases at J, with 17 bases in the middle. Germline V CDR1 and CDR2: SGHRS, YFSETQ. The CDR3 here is CASSWTGNSGNEQFF. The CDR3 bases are TGCGCCAGCAGCTGGACGGGAAACAGCGGAAATGAGCAGTTCTTC.

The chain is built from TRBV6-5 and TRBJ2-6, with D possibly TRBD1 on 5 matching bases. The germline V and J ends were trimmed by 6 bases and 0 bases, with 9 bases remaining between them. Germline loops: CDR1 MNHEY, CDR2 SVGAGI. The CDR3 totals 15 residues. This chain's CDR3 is CASSKGLSGANVLTF. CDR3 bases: TGTGCCAGCAGCAAGGGGCTCTCTGGGGCCAACGTCCTGACTTTC.

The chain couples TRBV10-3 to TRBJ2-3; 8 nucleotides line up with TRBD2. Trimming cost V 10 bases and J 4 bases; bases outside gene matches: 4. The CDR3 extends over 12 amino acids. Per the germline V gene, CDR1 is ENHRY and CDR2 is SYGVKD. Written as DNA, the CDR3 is TGTGCCACCGCGGGACTAGCAGATACGCAGTATTTT. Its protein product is CATAGLADTQYF.

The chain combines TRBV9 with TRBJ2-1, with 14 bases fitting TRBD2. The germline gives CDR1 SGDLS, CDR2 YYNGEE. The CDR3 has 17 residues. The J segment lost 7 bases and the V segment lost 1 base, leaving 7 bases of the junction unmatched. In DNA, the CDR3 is TGTGCCAGCAGCGTAACCCGAGGACTAGCGGGAGGAAATGAGCAGTTCTTC. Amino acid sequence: CASSVTRGLAGGNEQFF.

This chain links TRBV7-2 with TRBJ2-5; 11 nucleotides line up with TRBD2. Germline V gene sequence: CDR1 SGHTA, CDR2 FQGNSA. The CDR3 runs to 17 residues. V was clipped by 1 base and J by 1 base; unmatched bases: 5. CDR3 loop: CASSLVASGRPQETQYF. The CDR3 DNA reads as TGTGCCAGCAGCTTAGTTGCTAGCGGGAGGCCCCAAGAGACCCAGTACTTC.

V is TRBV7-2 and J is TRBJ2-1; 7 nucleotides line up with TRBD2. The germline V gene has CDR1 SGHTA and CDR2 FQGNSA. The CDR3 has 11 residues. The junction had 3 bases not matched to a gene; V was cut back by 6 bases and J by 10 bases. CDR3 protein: CASRAGREQFF. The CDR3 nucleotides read TGTGCCAGCAGAGCGGGAAGGGAGCAGTTCTTC.

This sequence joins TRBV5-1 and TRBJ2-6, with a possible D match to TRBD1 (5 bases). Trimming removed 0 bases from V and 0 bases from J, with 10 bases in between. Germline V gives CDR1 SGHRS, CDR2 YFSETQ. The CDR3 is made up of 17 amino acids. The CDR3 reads CASSLATGRSGANVLTF. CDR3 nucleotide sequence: TGCGCCAGCAGCTTGGCTACAGGCCGCTCTGGGGCCAACGTCCTGACTTTC.